Reported below is one T cell receptor (beta chain). Original methodology: Using reference gene primer amplification, nucleated cell counts were estimated. Repertoires were generated with immunoSEQ multiplex PCR, while TCRdb's copy carries only in-frame clones and drops some. V and J calls and clone size are copied from that table; D and trimming were computed from the DNA. The table records roughly 75,000 clones, over 75% of them present only once. V was clipped by 2 bases and J by 8 bases; unmatched bases: 7. The length of the CDR3 is 15 residues. Germline CDR1 and CDR2: SGDLS and YYNGEE. These data are taken from a study of blood T cell repertoires in COVID-19. Study details: Samples of COVID-19 (acute and convalescent) were obtained from the United States, Italy and Spain. Sources were T cells, B-cell-depleted T cells, or PBMCs; the material itself was cDNA or gDNA.

Sample: peripheral blood. The V and J genes are TRBV9 and TRBJ1-4, with 9 bases aligning to TRBD1. This sequence originates from a man between 45 and 60 years old with acute or convalescent COVID-19. The CDR3 reads CASSVGTGLEEKLFF. The CDR3 DNA reads as TGTGCCAGCAGCGTTGGGACAGGGTTGGAGGAAAAACTGTTTTTT.